The 14 T cell receptor beta chains presented below share a single source sample, sequenced in a study of blood T cell repertoires in COVID-19. The method was immunoSEQ multiplex PCR; TCRdb's version includes in-frame clones alone and lacks a portion of them. The table records 90,000 to 120,000 clones, 84% of them present only once. The sample comprised peripheral blood. These receptors all stem from a human donor in a cohort sampled during active COVID-19.

The rearrangement uses TRBV20-1 and TRBJ2-1; no definite D call. In germline, CDR1 is DFQATT, CDR2 SNEGSKA (reference sequence). The germline V and J ends were trimmed by 3 bases and 2 bases, with 11 bases remaining between them. CDR3 length: 14 residues. Here the CDR3 DNA reads TGCAGTGCTAGTCAGTATTATACCTACAATGAGCAGTTCTTC. It codes for CSASQYYTYNEQFF.

This chain uses TRBV10-3 with TRBJ1-4; a possible D gene is TRBD1 (5 bases). V shed 6 bases and J shed 4 bases, with 9 bases lying between them. CDR1 ENHRY and CDR2 SYGVKD come from the germline V gene. The CDR3 loop spans 13 amino acids. CDR3 amino acids: CAIRTDNNEKLFF. CDR3 nucleotides: TGTGCCATCAGGACGGACAATAATGAAAAACTGTTTTTT.

The V call is TRBV23-1, the J call TRBJ2-6; no clear D gene. TRBV23-1 is given ORF status, its function remaining uncertain. The CDR3 is made up of 14 amino acids. With 1 base removed from V and 4 bases from J, the gap between germline ends came to 5 bases. CDR3 DNA: TGCGCCAGCAGTCAATGTCCAGGGGCCAACGTCCTGACTTTC. Protein sequence: CASSQCPGANVLTF.

This rearrangement joins TRBV6-6 to TRBJ2-3, with 10 bases aligning to TRBD2. The V segment lost 8 bases and the J segment 3 bases; nucleotides outside the gene matches: 8. The CDR3 runs 15 residues. The germline V gene encodes CDR1 MNHNY and CDR2 SVGAGI (reference sequence). For the CDR3, the DNA is TGTGCCAGCGGGGCTAGCGGGAGCGGGACAGATACGCAGTATTTT. Its translation: CASGASGSGTDTQYF.

The chain recombines TRBV5-5 with TRBJ1-1; D possibly corresponds to TRBD1 (5 bases). V was trimmed by 5 bases and J by 8 bases, leaving 16 bases between them. The CDR3 has 13 amino acids. Germline values: CDR1 SGHKS, CDR2 YYEKEE (reference sequence). The CDR3 is CASRATEPQEAFF. The CDR3 DNA follows: TGTGCCAGCAGAGCGACAGAACCTCAAGAAGCTTTCTTT.

This clone is a singleton in its sample. The gene calls are TRBV7-2 and TRBJ2-1, with 8 bases matching TRBD2. Germline V CDR1 and CDR2: SGHTA, FQGNSA. V was pared by 5 bases and J by 6 bases, with 9 bases of the junction left unmatched. CDR3 length: 15 amino acids. As DNA, the CDR3 is TGTGCCAGCAGCCCAATCCGGGGGGGAAGCAATGAGCAGTTCTTC. Its translation is CASSPIRGGSNEQFF.

Written as DNA, the CDR3 is TGCGCCAGCAGCTTACAGGCTCCAACTGGGGCCAACGTCCTGACTTTC. Encoded protein: CASSLQAPTGANVLTF. V gene TRBV5-1 combines with J gene TRBJ2-6; TRBD1 might be the D (5 bases). Germline V lookup: CDR1 SGHRS, CDR2 YFSETQ. Trimming shortened V by 2 bases and J by 2 bases, and 11 bases separated the two germline ends. This CDR3 spans 16 amino acids.

This chain connects TRBV21-1 to TRBJ1-1. TRBV21-1 is a known pseudogene. The CDR3 has 12 residues. In nucleotides, the CDR3 is TGTGCCAGCTCCCAGGACTACACTGAAGCTTTCTTT. Amino acids: CASSQDYTEAFF.

The rearrangement uses TRBV12-3 or TRBV12-4 and TRBJ1-1; maybe TRBD1 (6 bases). There are 13 residues in the CDR3. With 5 bases removed from V and 5 bases from J, the gap between germline ends came to 12 bases. CDR3 sequence reads: CASSGQRGTEAFF. CDR3 DNA sequence: TGTGCCAGCAGTGGACAAAGGGGGACTGAAGCTTTCTTT.

This sequence joins TRBV28 and TRBJ2-5, with unresolved D. The V end lost 5 bases, the J end lost 7 bases, and 8 bases lay between the germline ends. CDR3 size: 11 residues. The germline CDR1 and CDR2 sequences are MDHEN and SYDVKM. This CDR3 is CASSELGTQYF. Here the CDR3 DNA reads TGTGCCAGCAGTGAGCTAGGGACCCAGTACTTC.

The CDR3 here is CASSLGGLRTDTQYF. CDR3 DNA sequence: TGTGCCAGCAGTTTAGGGGGACTCCGCACAGATACGCAGTATTTT. The genes are TRBV27 and TRBJ2-3; a possible D gene is TRBD2 (6 bases). Trimming took 2 bases from V and 1 from J, leaving 10 bases between them. Germline-derived CDR1 and CDR2 are MNHEY and SMNVEV (reference sequence). CDR3 length: 15 residues.

The gene calls are TRBV2 and TRBJ1-1; TRBD1 matches at 7 bases. The CDR3 is 12 amino acids. Germline CDR1 reads SNHLY; CDR2 reads FYNNEI. V lost 3 bases and J lost 11; bases outside the gene matches: 6. The chain's CDR3 is CASSDPGQRAFF. The DNA for the CDR3 is TGTGCCAGCAGTGATCCGGGACAGAGGGCTTTCTTT.

The V gene is TRBV3-1 (or the pseudogene TRBV3-2), the J gene TRBJ2-5; TRBD2 agrees at 11 bases. Germline assignment: CDR1 LGHDT and CDR2 YNNKEL (reference sequence). The J segment lost 7 bases and the V segment lost 4 bases, leaving 11 bases of the junction unmatched. CDR3 length equals 16 residues. The CDR3 region is CASSPPGLAGYRTQYF. The CDR3 nucleotides read TGTGCCAGCAGCCCACCCGGACTAGCGGGTTACAGGACCCAGTACTTC.

This sequence joins TRBV28 and TRBJ2-2; D perhaps matches TRBD2 (5 bases). With 6 bases removed from V and 6 bases from J, the gap between germline ends came to 17 bases. The CDR3 is 15 amino acids. Germline values: CDR1 MDHEN, CDR2 SYDVKM. CDR3 sequence reads: CASRGESSWAGELFF. In nucleotides, the CDR3 is TGTGCCAGCAGGGGAGAGTCGAGCTGGGCCGGGGAGCTGTTTTTT.